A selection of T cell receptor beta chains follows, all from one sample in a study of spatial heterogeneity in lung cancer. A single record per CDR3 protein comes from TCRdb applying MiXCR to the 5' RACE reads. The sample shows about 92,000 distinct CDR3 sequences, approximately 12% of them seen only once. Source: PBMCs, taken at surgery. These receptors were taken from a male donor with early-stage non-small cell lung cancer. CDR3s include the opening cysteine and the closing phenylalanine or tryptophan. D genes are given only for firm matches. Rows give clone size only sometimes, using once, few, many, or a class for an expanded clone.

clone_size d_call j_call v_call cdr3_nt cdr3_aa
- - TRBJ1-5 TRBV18 TGTGCCAGCTCGGACTTGGCAAATTTCTTCAATAGCAATCAGCCCCAGCATTTT CASSDLANFFNSNQPQHF
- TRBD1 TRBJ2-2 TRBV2 TGTGCCAGCAGTGAATCAGGGGGTACCGGGGAGCTGTTTTTT CASSESGGTGELFF
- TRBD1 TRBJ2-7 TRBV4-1 TGCGCCAGCAGCCAAGGGACAGGGGGTGTTAGAGAGCAGTACTTC CASSQGTGGVREQYF
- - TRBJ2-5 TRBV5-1 TGCGCCAGCAGCTTTGGTAGGACGCAAGAGACCCAGTACTTC CASSFGRTQETQYF
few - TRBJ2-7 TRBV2 TGTGCCAGCATGCGGGCCTCCTACGAGCAGTACTTC CASMRASYEQYF
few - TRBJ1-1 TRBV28 TGTGCCAGCAGTTTCGACGGGAACACTGAAGCTTTCTTT CASSFDGNTEAFF
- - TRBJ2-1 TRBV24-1 TGTGCCACCAGTGCTTGGGGGACCAACAAGCAGTTCTTC CATSAWGTNKQFF
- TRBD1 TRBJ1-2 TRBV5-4 TGTGCCAGCAGTAAAGACAGGGCCTATGGCTACACCTTC CASSKDRAYGYTF
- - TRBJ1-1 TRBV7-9 TGTGCCAGCAGCTTAGGCTCTATTGAAGCTTTCTTT CASSLGSIEAFF
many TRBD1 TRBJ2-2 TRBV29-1 TGCAGCGTTGGGATAGGGGGCTCCACCGGGGAGCTGTTTTTT CSVGIGGSTGELFF
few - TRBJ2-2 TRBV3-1 TGTGCCAGCAGCCCGCAGTTATTGGCCGGGGAGCTGTTTTTT CASSPQLLAGELFF
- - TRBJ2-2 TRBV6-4 TGTGCCAGCAGTGACGTTGCCGGGAGAAACACCGGGGAGCTGTTTTTT CASSDVAGRNTGELFF
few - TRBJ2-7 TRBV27 TGTGCCAGCAGTCTCCAGACAGGATCCTACGAGCAGTACTTC CASSLQTGSYEQYF
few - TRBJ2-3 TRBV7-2 TGTGCCAGCAGCTTGGTTCACGGCTTTAGCACAGATACGCAGTATTTT CASSLVHGFSTDTQYF
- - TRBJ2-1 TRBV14 TGTGCCAGCAGCCAAGTTGATAAGCAGTTCTTC CASSQVDKQFF
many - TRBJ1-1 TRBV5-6 TGTGCCAGCAGCTTCGAGGCGTGGAGCACTGAAGCTTTCTTT CASSFEAWSTEAFF
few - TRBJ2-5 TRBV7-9 TGTGCCAGCAGCTCCGAGGGGTGGGAGACCCAGTACTTC CASSSEGWETQYF
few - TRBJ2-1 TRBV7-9 TGTGCCAGCAGCTTAATAGGGAACTACAATGAGCAGTTCTTC CASSLIGNYNEQFF
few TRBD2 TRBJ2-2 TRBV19 TGTGCCAGTAGTATGACTAGCGGGAGAGGGACCGGGGAGCTGTTTTTT CASSMTSGRGTGELFF
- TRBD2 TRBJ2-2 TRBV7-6 TGTGCCAGCAGCTTTAGCGGGAGAACCGGGGAGCTGTTTTTT CASSFSGRTGELFF
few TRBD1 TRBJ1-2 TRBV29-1 TGCAGCGTTGGGGCAGGGGGAGGCTACACCTTC CSVGAGGGYTF
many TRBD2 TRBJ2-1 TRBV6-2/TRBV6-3 TGTGCCCTTGGGGAGGGCTCCTACAATGAGCAGTTCTTC CALGEGSYNEQFF
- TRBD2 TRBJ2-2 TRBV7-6 TGTGCCAGCAGCTTAGAACTAGCGGGGCCGAACACCGGGGAGCTGTTTTTT CASSLELAGPNTGELFF
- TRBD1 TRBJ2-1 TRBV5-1 TGCGCCAGCAGCTTGGGGGACAGGGTCCATGAGCAGTTCTTC CASSLGDRVHEQFF
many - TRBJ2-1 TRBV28 TGTGCCAGCAGTTTATATTTAGATGAGCAGTTCTTC CASSLYLDEQFF
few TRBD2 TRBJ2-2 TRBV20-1 TGCAGTTCCAGTAGTCCTAGCGGCACCGGGGAGCTGTTTTTT CSSSSPSGTGELFF
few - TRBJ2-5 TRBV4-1 TGCGCCAGCAGGGACCAAGAGACCCAGTACTTC CASRDQETQYF
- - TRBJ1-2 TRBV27 TGTGCCAGCAGCGGGTCTAACTATGGCTACACCTTC CASSGSNYGYTF
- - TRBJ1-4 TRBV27 TGTGCCAGCTCCAAAACCTCCACAGGGTGGGAAAAACTGTTTTTT CASSKTSTGWEKLFF
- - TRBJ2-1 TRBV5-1 TGCGCCAGCAGCTTGGTGGCGGGGAACTACAATGAGCAGTTCTTC CASSLVAGNYNEQFF
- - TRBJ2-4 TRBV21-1 TGTGCCAGCAGCGTAAACGGAGGGTTGTCCAAAAACATTCAGTACTTC CASSVNGGLSKNIQYF
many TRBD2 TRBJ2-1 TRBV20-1 TGCAGTGCTAGGATCCTAGCGGGTGACTACAATGAGCAGTTCTTC CSARILAGDYNEQFF
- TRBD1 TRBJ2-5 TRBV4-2 TGTGCCAGCAGCCACCGGACAGGGGTGGAGACCCAGTACTTC CASSHRTGVETQYF
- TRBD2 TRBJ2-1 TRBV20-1 TGCAGTGCTAGAGCCGGGACTAGATACAATGAGCAGTTCTTC CSARAGTRYNEQFF
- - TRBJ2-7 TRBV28 TGTGCCAGCACCCCCCCGGGGACCTACGAGCAGTACTTC CASTPPGTYEQYF
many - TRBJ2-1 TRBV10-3 TGTGCCATCAGGAGGGAAGCGGTGGGGAACTACAATGAGCAGTTCTTC CAIRREAVGNYNEQFF
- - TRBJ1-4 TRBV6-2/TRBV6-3 TGTGCCAGCGGTCACGGTTGGAGTGAAAAACTGTTTTTT CASGHGWSEKLFF
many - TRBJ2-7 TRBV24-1 TGTGCCACCAGTGACCCGTCTCGGGGGAATTACGAGCAGTACTTC CATSDPSRGNYEQYF
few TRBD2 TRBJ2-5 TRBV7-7 TGTGCTAGCAGTTTTAGCGGGGGGGCTCAAGAGACCCAGTACTTC CASSFSGGAQETQYF
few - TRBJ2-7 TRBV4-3 TGCGCCAGCAGCCAAGCCCTACTGGGGGCAAGCGAGCAGTACTTC CASSQALLGASEQYF
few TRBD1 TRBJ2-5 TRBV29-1 TGCAGCGTGACCGGGACAGGGGGAAAAGAGACCCAGTACTTC CSVTGTGGKETQYF
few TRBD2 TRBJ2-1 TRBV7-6 TGTGCCAGCAGCTTAGGCGGGAGTGTCAATGAGCAGTTCTTC CASSLGGSVNEQFF
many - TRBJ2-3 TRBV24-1 TGTGCCACCGGGACAGCGGGGAATACGCAGTATTTT CATGTAGNTQYF
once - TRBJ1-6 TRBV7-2 TGTGCCAGCAGGTCTGGAAGCTCCTATAATTCACCCCTCCACTTT CASRSGSSYNSPLHF
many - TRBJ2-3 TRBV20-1 TGCAGTGCTAGAGATCGGAGGGGGCCCACAGATACGCAGTATTTT CSARDRRGPTDTQYF
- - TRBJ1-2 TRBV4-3 TGCGCCAGCAGCCGAGAACGGGGGAACTATGGCTACACCTTC CASSRERGNYGYTF
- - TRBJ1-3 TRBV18 TGTGCCAGCTCACCCCGGGCCCAGGCTGGAAACACCATATATTTT CASSPRAQAGNTIYF
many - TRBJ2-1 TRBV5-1 TGCGCCAGCAGCTTGCCCAGCGGTCATTACAATGAGCAGTTCTTC CASSLPSGHYNEQFF